These 32 T cell receptor beta chains were sequenced from one sample in a study of OX40 agonist ivuxolimab in advanced cancers. Data came from immunoSEQ multiplex PCR; TCRdb stores just in-frame clones and leaves some out. The table includes 2,500 to 3,500 clones, over 60% detected once. The sample was CD4+ or CD8+ T cells sorted from blood, taken in a trial of the OX40 agonist ivuxolimab. All receptors derive from an adult with an advanced solid tumor such as melanoma, head and neck, liver or kidney cancer.

The rearrangement joins TRBV6-5 to TRBJ2-5; no definite D call. Germline V gene sequence: CDR1 MNHEY, CDR2 SVGAGI. The CDR3 sequence is 14 residues long. With 0 bases removed from V and 1 base from J, the gap between germline ends came to 6 bases. The CDR3 region is CASSYSYSQETQYF. The CDR3 nucleotides are TGTGCCAGCAGTTACTCTTATTCCCAAGAGACCCAGTACTTC.

J is TRBJ2-1 and V is TRBV29-1, with 10 bases that match TRBD1. In germline, CDR1 is SQVTM, CDR2 ANQGSEA. The CDR3 has 14 amino acids. The ends lost 0 bases at V and 7 bases at J; junction bases unmatched: 3. Here the CDR3 DNA reads TGCAGCGTTGAAGATGGGGACAGGGGTAATGAGCAGTTCTTC. Residues: CSVEDGDRGNEQFF.

This chain joins TRBV9 and TRBJ2-1; a possible D gene is TRBD1 (5 bases). This CDR3 is built from 14 residues. The V end lost 2 bases, the J end lost 8 bases, and 14 bases lay between the germline ends. The V gene's germline CDR1 is SGDLS and CDR2 YYNGEE. The CDR3 coding sequence is TGTGCCAGCAGCGTTGGCTTATTAGGGGATGAGCAGTTCTTC. It translates to CASSVGLLGDEQFF.

The rearrangement joins TRBV4-3 to TRBJ2-2, with D tentatively TRBD2 (5 bases). The V gene's germline CDR1 is LGHNA and CDR2 YSLEER. Trimming stripped 6 bases from V and 4 bases from J, with 18 bases between. The CDR3 totals 16 residues. The CDR3 is CASRPSAGGSTGELFF. The CDR3, as DNA: TGCGCCAGCAGACCCTCGGCGGGCGGTTCCACCGGGGAGCTGTTTTTT.

The chain combines TRBV28 with TRBJ1-5; 8 bases line up with TRBD1. V gave up 2 bases and J gave up 7 bases; unmatched junction bases: 7. CDR1 and CDR2 from the germline V gene are MDHEN and SYDVKM. CDR3 length: 15 residues. The CDR3, as DNA: TGTGCCAGCAGTTTAGGGACAGGCACAAGGCAGCCCCAGCATTTT. This sequence encodes CASSLGTGTRQPQHF.

The chain carries TRBV6-6 and TRBJ2-3; tentative D call: TRBD1 (8 bases). This CDR3 spans 15 amino acids. Germline CDR1 is MNHNY and CDR2 is SVGAGI (reference sequence). V lost 2 bases, J lost 2 bases, and 11 bases lay in between. Here the CDR3 DNA reads TGTGCCAGCAGTTACACAGGGGGGGACACAGATACGCAGTATTTT. Amino acids: CASSYTGGDTDTQYF.

V usage is TRBV10-3 and J usage is TRBJ2-2; no reliable D call. Trimming shortened V by 0 bases and J by 3 bases, and 5 bases separated the two germline ends. This CDR3 has 14 residues. Germline lookup yields CDR1 ENHRY and CDR2 SYGVKD. The CDR3 DNA sequence: TGTGCCATCAGTGAGTCAGCAGACACCGGGGAGCTGTTTTTT. This translates into CAISESADTGELFF.

This chain uses TRBV28 with TRBJ2-5, with TRBD1 identical over 8 bases. V trimming: 4 bases; J trimming: 5 bases; junction bases outside the gene matches: 9. Germline CDR1 is MDHEN and CDR2 is SYDVKM. The CDR3 contains 15 residues. The CDR3 region has the DNA TGTGCCAGCAGTTCCGGGACAGGTAAATCGGAGACCCAGTACTTC. Amino acid sequence: CASSSGTGKSETQYF.

The chain combines TRBV7-9 with TRBJ1-5; the D gene is possibly TRBD1 (6 bases). This CDR3 is built from 13 residues. V was pared by 5 bases and J by 4 bases, with 9 bases between. Germline assignment: CDR1 SEHNR and CDR2 FQNEAQ (reference sequence). CDR3 nucleotides: TGTGCCAGCAGCAGGGGGTTAAATCAGCCCCAGCATTTT. Translating gives CASSRGLNQPQHF.

V gene TRBV10-3 combines with J gene TRBJ2-5, with D possibly being TRBD1 or TRBD2 (6 bases each). Germline CDR1 and CDR2: ENHRY and SYGVKD. This CDR3 is 15 amino acids long. V lost 4 bases, J lost 4 bases, and 16 bases lay in between. In DNA form, the CDR3 reads TGTGCCATCAGTGTGGGGGCCGGGGGCGGAGAGACCCAGTACTTC. Amino acid sequence: CAISVGAGGGETQYF.

This chain joins TRBV4-2 and TRBJ2-1; D gene unclear. This CDR3 is 11 amino acids long. Germline lookup yields CDR1 LGHNA and CDR2 YNFKEQ. V was cut by 1 base and J by 9 bases, with 4 bases left in between. The CDR3 here is CASSQVGEQFF. The CDR3 DNA is TGTGCCAGCAGCCAAGTGGGTGAGCAGTTCTTC.

The CDR3 nucleotides are TGTGCCTGGGGGATCGGGTGGGGGCAGGAGACCCAGTACTTC. Translation gives CAWGIGWGQETQYF. The chain is built from TRBV30 and TRBJ2-5; a possible D gene is TRBD1 (6 bases). V gave up 5 bases and J gave up 5 bases, with 18 bases separating them. Germline loops: CDR1 GTSNPN, CDR2 SVGIG (reference sequence). The CDR3 is 14 amino acids.

CDR3 nucleotide sequence: TGCGCCAGCAGCCAAGATGGGACTAGCGACACCGGGGAGCTGTTTTTT. This codes for CASSQDGTSDTGELFF. The chain joins TRBV4-3 to TRBJ2-2, with 10 positions matching TRBD2. With 0 bases clipped from V and 3 bases from J, the junction kept 1 base outside the gene matches. The CDR3 is 16 residues long. Germline CDR1 reads LGHNA; CDR2 reads YSLEER.

The J gene is TRBJ1-1, the V gene TRBV9, with 7 bases that match TRBD1. J gave up 0 bases and V 4 bases, and 12 bases lay outside the gene matches. This CDR3 has 17 residues. The germline CDR1 and CDR2 sequences are SGDLS and YYNGEE. The CDR3 loop reads CASSNGLGGFLNTEAFF. The DNA of the CDR3 is TGTGCCAGCAGCAACGGATTAGGGGGCTTTCTGAACACTGAAGCTTTCTTT.

The V call is TRBV5-1, the J call TRBJ1-1; 10 bases align to TRBD1. V was clipped by 4 bases and J by 4 bases; unmatched bases: 4. Germline assignment: CDR1 SGHRS and CDR2 YFSETQ. CDR3 length equals 14 residues. CDR3 sequence: CASSDGQGGTEAFF. The CDR3 nucleotides are TGCGCCAGCAGCGACGGACAGGGGGGCACTGAAGCTTTCTTT.

This clone was seen a few times. The chain employs TRBV27 and TRBJ1-5; the D is unclear. Germline values: CDR1 MNHEY, CDR2 SMNVEV (reference sequence). V dropped 2 bases and J dropped 2 bases, with 10 bases sitting between them. The CDR3 consists of 15 residues. The CDR3 DNA sequence: TGTGCCAGCAGTTTAATAGATGATGGCAATCAGCCCCAGCATTTT. This gives the protein CASSLIDDGNQPQHF.

The rearrangement links TRBV7-9 to TRBJ2-1; either TRBD1 or TRBD2 may supply D (5 bases each). The CDR3 extends over 13 amino acids. Germline CDR1 reads SEHNR; CDR2 reads FQNEAQ (reference sequence). Deletions cut 8 bases from V and 1 base from J, with 9 bases between. CDR3 in DNA: TGTGCCAGCGAGGGGTCATCCTACAATGAGCAGTTCTTC. Translation gives CASEGSSYNEQFF. Full variable domain (outside the CDR3, taken from reference TRBV7-9 and TRBJ2-1): DTGVSQNPRHKITKRGQNVTFRCDPISEHNRLYWYRQTLGQGPEFLTYFQNEAQLEKSRLLSDRFSAERPKGSFSTLEIQRTEQGDSAMYLCASEGSSYNEQFFGPGTRLTVL.

The genes are TRBV27 and TRBJ1-2; 8 nucleotides line up with TRBD1. The germline CDR1 and CDR2 sequences are MNHEY and SMNVEV (reference sequence). The CDR3 contains 15 residues. V lost 2 bases, J lost 6 bases, and 8 bases stayed unmatched. CDR3 protein: CASSLVPDRADGYTF. The CDR3 coding sequence is TGTGCCAGCAGTTTAGTACCGGACAGGGCTGATGGCTACACCTTC.

This chain joins TRBV29-1 and TRBJ1-5; 7 bases map to TRBD1. The CDR3 sequence is 16 residues long. With 7 bases clipped from V and 0 bases from J, the junction kept 12 bases outside the gene matches. Germline-derived CDR1 and CDR2 are SQVTM and ANQGSEA. CDR3: CSDFGTENYSNQPQHF. The CDR3 DNA follows: TGCAGCGACTTCGGGACAGAGAATTATAGCAATCAGCCCCAGCATTTT.

The rearrangement joins TRBV21-1 to TRBJ2-4; TRBD1 was called by the table and not checked on the DNA. TRBV21-1 is a listed pseudogene. This CDR3 is built from 16 residues. The CDR3 DNA follows: TGTGCCAGCAGCAAATATGAGACAGGGTATGAACACATTCAGTACTTC. Amino acids: CASSKYETGYEHIQYF.

The gene calls are TRBV7-6 and TRBJ1-4; no firm D call. Germline V gene lookup returns CDR1 SGHVS and CDR2 FNYEAQ. The CDR3 contains 15 residues. With 6 bases removed from V and 5 bases from J, the gap between germline ends came to 16 bases. The CDR3 nucleotides read TGTGCCAGCAGTTCTTCCACGCTCTGGAATGAAAAACTGTTTTTT. As protein: CASSSSTLWNEKLFF. The variable domain in full, completed from reference TRBV7-6 and TRBJ1-4, reads GAGVSQSPRYKVTKRGQDVALRCDPISGHVSLYWYRQALGQGPEFLTYFNYEAQQDKSGLPNDRFSAERPEGSISTLTIQRTEQRDSAMYRCASSSSTLWNEKLFFGSGTQLSVL.

This clone is a singleton in its sample. This chain connects TRBV7-9 to TRBJ2-7; D gene uncertain. This CDR3 has 11 residues. With 5 bases removed from V and 5 bases from J, the gap between germline ends came to 7 bases. Germline CDR1 reads SEHNR; CDR2 reads FQNEAQ (reference sequence). CDR3 residues: CASSPLDEQYF. The CDR3 DNA follows: TGTGCCAGCAGCCCCTTGGACGAGCAGTACTTC.

The chain couples TRBV4-1 to TRBJ1-1; D is ambiguous. Germline assignment: CDR1 MGHRA and CDR2 YSYEKL. This CDR3 is 16 amino acids long. The V and J ends lost 3 bases and 5 bases respectively, with 19 bases between them. The CDR3 protein is CASSHLMQVSGTEAFF. The CDR3 DNA reads as TGCGCCAGCAGCCACCTAATGCAGGTATCGGGGACTGAAGCTTTCTTT.

The rearrangement links TRBV11-3 to TRBJ2-7; D not certain. CDR1 SGHNT and CDR2 YENEEA come from the germline V gene. The germline V and J ends were trimmed by 4 bases and 0 bases, with 13 bases remaining between them. The CDR3 has 15 residues. CDR3 residues: CASSSAAGFSYEQYF. The CDR3 DNA reads as TGTGCCAGCAGCTCTGCTGCCGGTTTCTCCTACGAGCAGTACTTC.

This chain uses TRBV19 with TRBJ2-1, with a weak D call TRBD2 (5 bases). The CDR3 spans 13 residues. Looked up from germline, CDR1 is LNHDA and CDR2 is SQIVND (reference sequence). Trimming left V 3 bases short and J 7 bases short, with 10 bases between. In DNA form, the CDR3 reads TGTGCCAGTAGTATTCCCGGAGGAAATGAGCAGTTCTTC. This codes for CASSIPGGNEQFF.

The J gene is TRBJ1-2, the V gene TRBV27, with D possibly TRBD1 on 6 matching bases. Germline assignment: CDR1 MNHEY and CDR2 SMNVEV (reference sequence). The CDR3 is 13 amino acids. The V end was cut by 6 bases, the J end by 2 bases, with 10 bases between. In DNA, the CDR3 is TGTGCCAGCAGGGATACAGGGAACTATGGCTACACCTTC. Protein sequence: CASRDTGNYGYTF.

On this clone: Other DNA sequences in the same sample also yield this CDR3. The rearrangement uses TRBV7-8 and TRBJ1-5; D ambiguous. This CDR3 has 16 amino acids. In germline, CDR1 is SGHVS, CDR2 FQNEAQ. Trimming cost V 1 base and J 0 bases, with 10 bases left between them. This CDR3 reads CASSLGGGHSNQPQHF. The CDR3 DNA is TGTGCCAGCAGCTTAGGGGGAGGGCATAGCAATCAGCCCCAGCATTTT.

The chain links TRBV11-2 to TRBJ2-7; 10 nucleotides match TRBD1. The germline V gene encodes CDR1 SGHAT and CDR2 FQNNGV. V gave up 4 bases and J gave up 5 bases; unmatched junction bases: 8. The CDR3 spans 15 residues. The CDR3: CASSSWTGGNDEQYF. Here the CDR3 DNA reads TGTGCCAGCAGCTCCTGGACAGGGGGTAACGACGAGCAGTACTTC.

V gene TRBV27 combines with J gene TRBJ2-1; D call uncertain. The CDR3 is made up of 13 amino acids. Germline CDR1 MNHEY, CDR2 SMNVEV (reference sequence). V shed 5 bases and J shed 0 bases, with 5 bases lying between them. CDR3 region: CASSQFSYNEQFF. DNA of the CDR3: TGTGCCAGCAGTCAGTTCTCCTACAATGAGCAGTTCTTC.

This chain joins TRBV4-3 and TRBJ2-7; D may be TRBD1 or TRBD2 (6 bases each). Per the germline V gene, CDR1 is LGHNA and CDR2 is YSLEER. The CDR3 runs 15 residues. Trimming pared 0 bases from V and 1 base from J, leaving 10 bases between. CDR3 sequence: CASSQDLGGSYEQYF. As DNA, the CDR3 is TGCGCCAGCAGCCAAGATTTAGGGGGGTCCTACGAGCAGTACTTC.

V is TRBV19 and J is TRBJ2-6, with no clear D. Per the germline V gene, CDR1 is LNHDA and CDR2 is SQIVND (reference sequence). Trimming left V 4 bases short and J 4 bases short, with 11 bases between. The CDR3 is 15 residues long. The DNA of the CDR3 is TGTGCCAGTAGTAAAACCGCACTCGGGGCCAACGTCCTGACTTTC. This encodes CASSKTALGANVLTF.

The rearrangement uses TRBV19 and TRBJ1-2; no clear D gene. CDR1 is LNHDA and CDR2 is SQIVND in the germline V gene (reference sequence). Trimming took 2 bases from V and 7 from J, leaving 17 bases between them. The CDR3 is 15 amino acids. The CDR3 DNA follows: TGTGCCAGTAGTATAAACCTATGGACGCTGGCTGGCTACACCTTC. Translation: CASSINLWTLAGYTF. Drawing the rest from reference TRBV19 and TRBJ1-2, the complete variable domain is DGGITQSPKYLFRKEGQNVTLSCEQNLNHDAMYWYRQDPGQGLRLIYYSQIVNDFQKGDIAEGYSVSREKKESFPLTVTSAQKNPTAFYLCASSINLWTLAGYTFGSGTRLTVV.